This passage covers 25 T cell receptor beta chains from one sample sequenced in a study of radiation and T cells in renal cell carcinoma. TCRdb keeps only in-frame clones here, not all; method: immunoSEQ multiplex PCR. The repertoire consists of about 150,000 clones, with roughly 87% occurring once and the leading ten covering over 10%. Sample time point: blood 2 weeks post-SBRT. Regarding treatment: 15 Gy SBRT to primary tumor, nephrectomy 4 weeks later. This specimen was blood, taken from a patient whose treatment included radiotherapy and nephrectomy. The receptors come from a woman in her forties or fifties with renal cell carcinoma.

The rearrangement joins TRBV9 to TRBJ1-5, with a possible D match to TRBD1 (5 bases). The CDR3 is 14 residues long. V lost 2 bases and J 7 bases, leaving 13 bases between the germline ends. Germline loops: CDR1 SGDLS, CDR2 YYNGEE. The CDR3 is CASSVGGTGQPQHF. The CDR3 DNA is TGTGCCAGCAGCGTGGGGGGGACGGGACAGCCCCAGCATTTT.

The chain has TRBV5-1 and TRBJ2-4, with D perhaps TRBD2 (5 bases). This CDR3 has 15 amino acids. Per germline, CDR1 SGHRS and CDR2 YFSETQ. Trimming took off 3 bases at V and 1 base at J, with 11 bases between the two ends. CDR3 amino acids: CASSSTGDAKNIQYF. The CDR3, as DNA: TGCGCCAGCAGCTCGACCGGGGATGCCAAAAACATTCAGTACTTC.

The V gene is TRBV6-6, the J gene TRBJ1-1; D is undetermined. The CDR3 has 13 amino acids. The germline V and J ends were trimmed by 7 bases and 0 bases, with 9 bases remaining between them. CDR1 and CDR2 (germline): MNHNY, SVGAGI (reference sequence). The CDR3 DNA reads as TGTGCCAGCACCGGCCATCTGAACACTGAAGCTTTCTTT. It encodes CASTGHLNTEAFF.

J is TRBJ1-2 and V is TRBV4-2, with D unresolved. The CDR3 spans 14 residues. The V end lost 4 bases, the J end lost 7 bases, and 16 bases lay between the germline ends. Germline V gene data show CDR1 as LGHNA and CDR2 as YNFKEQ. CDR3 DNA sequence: TGTGCCAGCAGCCCCCGTTTGGAGGGTTCTGGCTACACCTTC. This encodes CASSPRLEGSGYTF.

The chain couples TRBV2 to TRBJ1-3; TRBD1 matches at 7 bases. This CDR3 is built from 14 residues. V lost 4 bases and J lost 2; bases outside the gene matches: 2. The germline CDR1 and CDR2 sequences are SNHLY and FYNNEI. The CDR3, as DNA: TGTGCCAGCAGTGTCAGGGGGGCTGGAAACACCATATATTTT. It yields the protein CASSVRGAGNTIYF.

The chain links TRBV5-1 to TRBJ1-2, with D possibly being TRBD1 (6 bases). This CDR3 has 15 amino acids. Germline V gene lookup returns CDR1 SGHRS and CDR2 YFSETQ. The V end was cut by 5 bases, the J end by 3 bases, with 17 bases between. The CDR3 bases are TGCGCCAGCAGACATGCACTGACAGGCGACTATGGCTACACCTTC. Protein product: CASRHALTGDYGYTF.

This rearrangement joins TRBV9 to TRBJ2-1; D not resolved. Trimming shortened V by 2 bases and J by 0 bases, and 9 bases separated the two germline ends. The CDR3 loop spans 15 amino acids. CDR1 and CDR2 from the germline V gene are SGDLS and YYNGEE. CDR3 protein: CASSVRESSYNEQFF. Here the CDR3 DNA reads TGTGCCAGCAGCGTCAGAGAGAGCTCCTACAATGAGCAGTTCTTC.

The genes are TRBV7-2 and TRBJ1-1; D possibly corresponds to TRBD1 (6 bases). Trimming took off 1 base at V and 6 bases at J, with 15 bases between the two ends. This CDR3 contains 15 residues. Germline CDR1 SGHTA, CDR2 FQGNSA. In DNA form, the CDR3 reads TGTGCCAGCAGCTTAGAGGGGGGGGCGCAGGCTGAAGCTTTCTTT. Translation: CASSLEGGAQAEAFF.

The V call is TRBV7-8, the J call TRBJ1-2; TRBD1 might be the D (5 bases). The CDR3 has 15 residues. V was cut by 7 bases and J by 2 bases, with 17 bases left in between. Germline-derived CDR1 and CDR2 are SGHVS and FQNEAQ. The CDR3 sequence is CASTPEQEENYGYTF. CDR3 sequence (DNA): TGTGCCAGCACCCCCGAACAGGAAGAAAACTATGGCTACACCTTC.

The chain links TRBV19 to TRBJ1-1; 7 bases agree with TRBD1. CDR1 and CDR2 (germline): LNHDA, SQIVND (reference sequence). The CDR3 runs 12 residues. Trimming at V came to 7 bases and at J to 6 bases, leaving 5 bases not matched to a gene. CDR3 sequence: CASIITGAEAFF. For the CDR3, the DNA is TGTGCCAGTATCATAACAGGGGCTGAAGCTTTCTTT.

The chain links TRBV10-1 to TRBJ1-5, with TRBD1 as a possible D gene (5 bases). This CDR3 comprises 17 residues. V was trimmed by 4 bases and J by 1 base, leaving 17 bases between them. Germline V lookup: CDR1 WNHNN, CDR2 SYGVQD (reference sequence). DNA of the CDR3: TGCGCCAGCAGTGTGCCGGGGGTGTCCGGCAGCAATCAGCCCCAGCATTTT. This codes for CASSVPGVSGSNQPQHF.

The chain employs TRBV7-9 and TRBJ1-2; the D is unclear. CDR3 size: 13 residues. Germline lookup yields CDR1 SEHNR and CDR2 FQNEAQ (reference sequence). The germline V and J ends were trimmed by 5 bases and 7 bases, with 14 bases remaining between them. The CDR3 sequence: CASSPVGTFGYTF. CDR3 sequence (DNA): TGTGCCAGCAGCCCAGTGGGCACATTTGGCTACACCTTC.

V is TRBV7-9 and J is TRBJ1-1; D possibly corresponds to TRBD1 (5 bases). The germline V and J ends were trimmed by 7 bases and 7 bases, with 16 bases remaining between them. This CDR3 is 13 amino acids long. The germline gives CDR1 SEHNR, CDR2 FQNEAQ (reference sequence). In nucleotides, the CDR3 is TGTGCCAGCACCTCTACCCCGGGACTTGAAGCTTTCTTT. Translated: CASTSTPGLEAFF.

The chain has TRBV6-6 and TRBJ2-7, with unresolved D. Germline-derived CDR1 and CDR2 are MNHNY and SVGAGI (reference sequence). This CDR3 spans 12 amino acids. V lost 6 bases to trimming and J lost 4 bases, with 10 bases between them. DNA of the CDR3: TGTGCCAGCAGCACCCTTGCGTACGAGCAGTACTTC. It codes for CASSTLAYEQYF.

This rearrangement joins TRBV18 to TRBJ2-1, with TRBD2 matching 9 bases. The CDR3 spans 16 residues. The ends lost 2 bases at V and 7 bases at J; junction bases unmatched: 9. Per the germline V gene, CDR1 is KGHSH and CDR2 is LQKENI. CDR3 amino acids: CASSPVLAGGSNEQFF. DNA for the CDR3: TGTGCCAGCTCACCAGTACTAGCGGGCGGGTCGAATGAGCAGTTCTTC.

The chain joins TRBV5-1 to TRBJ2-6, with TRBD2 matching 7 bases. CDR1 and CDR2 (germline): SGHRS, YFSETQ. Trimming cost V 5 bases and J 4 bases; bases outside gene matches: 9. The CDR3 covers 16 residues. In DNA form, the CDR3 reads TGCGCCAGCAGATCGGGAGGAGCGTGGGGGGCCAACGTCCTGACTTTC. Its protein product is CASRSGGAWGANVLTF.

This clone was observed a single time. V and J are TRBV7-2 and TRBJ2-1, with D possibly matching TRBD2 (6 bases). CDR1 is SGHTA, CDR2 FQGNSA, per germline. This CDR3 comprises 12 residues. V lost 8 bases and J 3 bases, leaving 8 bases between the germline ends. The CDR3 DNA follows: TGTGCCAGCTCCGGGAGCTACAATGAGCAGTTCTTC. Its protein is CASSGSYNEQFF.

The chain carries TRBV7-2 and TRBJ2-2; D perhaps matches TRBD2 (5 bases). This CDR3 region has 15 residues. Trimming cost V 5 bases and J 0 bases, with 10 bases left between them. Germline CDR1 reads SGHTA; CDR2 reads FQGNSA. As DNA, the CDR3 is TGTGCCAGCAGCGCAAGCGGACCGAACACCGGGGAGCTGTTTTTT. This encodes CASSASGPNTGELFF.

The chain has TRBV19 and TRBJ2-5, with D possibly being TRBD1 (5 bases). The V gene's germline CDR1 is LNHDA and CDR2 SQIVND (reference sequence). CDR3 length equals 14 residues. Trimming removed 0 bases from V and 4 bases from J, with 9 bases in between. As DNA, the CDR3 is TGTGCCAGTAGTATAGAACCCCAGGGAGAGACCCAGTACTTC. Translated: CASSIEPQGETQYF. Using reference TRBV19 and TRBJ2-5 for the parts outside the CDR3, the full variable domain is DGGITQSPKYLFRKEGQNVTLSCEQNLNHDAMYWYRQDPGQGLRLIYYSQIVNDFQKGDIAEGYSVSREKKESFPLTVTSAQKNPTAFYLCASSIEPQGETQYFGPGTRLLVL.

The CDR3 loop reads CASSPDRAGELFF. As DNA, the CDR3 is TGTGCCAGCAGCCCCGACAGGGCCGGGGAGCTGTTTTTT. The V call is TRBV9, the J call TRBJ2-2; TRBD1 matches at 7 bases. Germline CDR1 reads SGDLS; CDR2 reads YYNGEE. After removal of 4 bases from V and 6 bases from J, the junction contained 3 bases not matched to a gene. CDR3 size: 13 residues.

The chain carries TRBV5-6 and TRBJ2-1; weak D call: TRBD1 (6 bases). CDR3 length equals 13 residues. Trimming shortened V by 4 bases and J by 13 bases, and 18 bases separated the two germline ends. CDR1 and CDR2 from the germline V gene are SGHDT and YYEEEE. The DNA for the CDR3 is TGTGCCAGCAGCCGCGATTCCAGGACAGCCCAGTTCTTC. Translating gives CASSRDSRTAQFF.

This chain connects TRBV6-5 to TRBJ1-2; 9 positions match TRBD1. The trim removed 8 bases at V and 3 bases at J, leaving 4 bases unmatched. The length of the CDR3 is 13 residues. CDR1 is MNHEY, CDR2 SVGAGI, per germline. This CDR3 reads CASQDRGDYGYTF. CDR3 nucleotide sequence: TGTGCCAGCCAGGACAGGGGTGACTATGGCTACACCTTC.

The CDR3 sequence: CASSRPSGGARETQYF. The CDR3 region has the DNA TGTGCCAGCAGCCGCCCTAGCGGGGGGGCTCGAGAGACCCAGTACTTC. The rearrangement uses TRBV28 and TRBJ2-5, with 12 bases lining up with TRBD2. Unmatched junction bases numbered 9, after V lost 6 bases and J lost 4 bases. Looked up from germline, CDR1 is MDHEN and CDR2 is SYDVKM. The CDR3 covers 16 residues.

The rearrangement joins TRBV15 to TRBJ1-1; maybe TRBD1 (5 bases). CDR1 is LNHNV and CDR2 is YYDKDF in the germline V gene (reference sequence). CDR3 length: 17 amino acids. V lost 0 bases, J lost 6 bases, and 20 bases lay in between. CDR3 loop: CATSRDSRAGGSAEAFF. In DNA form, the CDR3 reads TGTGCCACCAGCAGAGATTCAAGGGCCGGGGGGTCCGCTGAAGCTTTCTTT.

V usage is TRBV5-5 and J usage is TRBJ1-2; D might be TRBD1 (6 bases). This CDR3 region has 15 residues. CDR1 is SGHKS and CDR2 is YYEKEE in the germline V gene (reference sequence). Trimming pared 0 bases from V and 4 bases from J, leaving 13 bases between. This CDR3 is CASSLAGVEVYGYTF. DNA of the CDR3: TGTGCCAGCAGCTTGGCAGGGGTGGAGGTCTATGGCTACACCTTC.